This T cell receptor beta chain was observed in a study of T cell changes during pregnancy in multiple sclerosis. Sequenced by immunoSEQ multiplex PCR; TCRdb stores in-frame clones only, minus some. The sample contains 65,000 to 85,000 clones, more than 75% of which appear only once. The CDR3 runs to 12 residues. Trimming took off 4 bases at V and 4 bases at J, with 7 bases between the two ends. CDR1 MDHEN and CDR2 SYDVKM come from the germline V gene. This receptor was obtained from a female donor with multiple sclerosis, enrolled in a pregnancy study. The sequencing here drew on peripheral blood, taken in the third trimester of pregnancy. The chain is built from TRBV28 and TRBJ1-2; D unclear. The CDR3 DNA is TGTGCCAGCAGTTGGAGAGCCTATGGCTACACCTTC. Amino acid sequence: CASSWRAYGYTF.